Following are 3 T cell receptor beta chains from one sample sequenced in a study of blood T cell repertoires in COVID-19. Profiled with immunoSEQ multiplex PCR; TCRdb holds only in-frame clones, not every one. The sample lists around 140,000 clones; around 84% were seen once. Input material: peripheral blood. Receptors originate from a man between 60 and 70 years old with active or convalescent COVID-19.

This chain joins TRBV20-1 and TRBJ2-1; maybe TRBD2 (5 bases). CDR1 is DFQATT and CDR2 is SNEGSKA in the germline V gene (reference sequence). The V end was cut by 4 bases, the J end by 8 bases, with 9 bases between. The CDR3 length is 11 residues. The chain's CDR3 is CSAKGGHEQFF. The DNA of the CDR3 is TGCAGTGCTAAGGGCGGGCATGAGCAGTTCTTC.

The chain employs TRBV6-5 and TRBJ2-3; perhaps TRBD2 as D (6 bases). V lost 0 bases, J lost 6 bases, and 16 bases lay in between. Germline assignment: CDR1 MNHEY and CDR2 SVGAGI. CDR3 length equals 16 residues. CDR3 coding DNA: TGTGCCAGCAGTTACTCAGGCGGCGGGGACGGGGATACGCAGTATTTT. Amino acid sequence: CASSYSGGGDGDTQYF.

The chain combines TRBV6-5 with TRBJ1-1; D unclear. CDR1 is MNHEY and CDR2 is SVGAGI in the germline V gene. Trimming removed 7 bases from V and 1 base from J, with 13 bases in between. This CDR3 comprises 14 residues. CDR3 protein: CASTSGGWNTEAFF. DNA of the CDR3: TGTGCCAGCACCAGCGGAGGCTGGAACACTGAAGCTTTCTTT.